The next 9 T cell receptor beta chains were all read from a single sample in a study of post-analysis software for immune sequencing data. Study-level findings and limits: Five TRBV segments appeared more often in patients than in controls, and TRBV5-6, TRBV5-1 and TRBV20-1 were among these.

No antigen is known for these receptors. The TCR beta cDNA libraries contained unique molecular identifiers. Each CDR3 protein gets one entry after TCRdb re-called the PCR reads with MiXCR. The table has roughly 580,000 distinct CDR3 sequences, roughly two fifths seen once. Sequenced sample: blood. The receptors shown here come from a girl between 10 and 17 years old with multiple sclerosis.

The rearrangement uses TRBV12-3 or TRBV12-4 and TRBJ2-3, with TRBD2 identical over 8 bases. Germline trimming cut 2 bases from V and 4 bases from J; bases unmatched to any gene: 8. This CDR3 is built from 16 residues. The CDR3 sequence: CASSLRRGVLADTQYF. The CDR3 region has the DNA TGTGCCAGCAGTTTAAGGCGGGGGGTTCTCGCAGATACGCAGTATTTT.

The gene calls are TRBV7-9 and TRBJ2-1, with 7 bases that match TRBD2. Germline V lookup: CDR1 SEHNR, CDR2 FQNEAQ (reference sequence). The CDR3 has 13 residues. Losses at the gene ends were 10 bases for V and 8 bases for J; bases not matched to a gene: 11. CDR3 loop: CAIEAGSSDEQFF. The CDR3 nucleotides are TGTGCCATAGAAGCGGGGAGTAGCGATGAGCAGTTCTTC. Full variable domain (rest looked up from reference TRBV7-9 and TRBJ2-1): DTGVSQNPRHKITKRGQNVTFRCDPISEHNRLYWYRQTLGQGPEFLTYFQNEAQLEKSRLLSDRFSAERPKGSFSTLEIQRTEQGDSAMYLCAIEAGSSDEQFFGPGTRLTVL.

A few counts support this clonotype. This chain connects TRBV20-1 to TRBJ1-2; D might be TRBD1 (5 bases). Germline V gene data show CDR1 as DFQATT and CDR2 as SNEGSKA (reference sequence). CDR3 length: 19 residues. V was cut by 0 bases and J by 8 bases, with 31 bases left in between. The CDR3 protein is CSAREGQQQGMTLRGGYTF. In nucleotides, the CDR3 is TGCAGTGCTAGAGAAGGGCAACAACAAGGAATGACCTTGAGGGGAGGCTACACCTTC.

The rearrangement uses TRBV10-3 and TRBJ2-3; D is ambiguous. CDR3 length: 15 residues. V lost 0 bases and J 6 bases, leaving 13 bases between the germline ends. Germline lookup yields CDR1 ENHRY and CDR2 SYGVKD. DNA for the CDR3: TGTGCCATCAGTGAGTCTCGGACGGGCGCGGATACGCAGTATTTT. It codes for CAISESRTGADTQYF.

This chain joins TRBV7-9 and TRBJ2-1; D unresolved. Per the germline V gene, CDR1 is SEHNR and CDR2 is FQNEAQ (reference sequence). Trimming took 5 bases from V and 6 from J, leaving 8 bases between them. CDR3 length: 12 amino acids. For the CDR3, the DNA is TGTGCCAGCAGCGGATTACCCAATGAGCAGTTCTTC. This encodes CASSGLPNEQFF.

This chain links TRBV12-3 or TRBV12-4 with TRBJ2-1; 8 positions match TRBD2. The CDR3 has 15 residues. Unmatched junction bases numbered 10, after V lost 6 bases and J lost 6 bases. In DNA, the CDR3 is TGTGCCAGCAGAGAGAGCGGGAGTCGGGCCAATGAGCAGTTCTTC. Its translation: CASRESGSRANEQFF.

V usage is TRBV7-2 and J usage is TRBJ1-2, with 12 bases fitting TRBD1. Germline lookup yields CDR1 SGHTA and CDR2 FQGNSA. The CDR3 totals 15 residues. J gave up 2 bases and V 5 bases, and 3 bases lay outside the gene matches. The CDR3 is CASSRDRGRNYGYTF. The CDR3 coding sequence is TGTGCCAGCAGCCGGGACAGGGGGCGCAACTATGGCTACACCTTC.

CDR3 coding DNA: TGCAGTGCTAGAGACCCCTCCGGGCAGGCCGGCTACACCTTC. Encoded protein: CSARDPSGQAGYTF. The chain links TRBV20-1 to TRBJ1-2; the D is unclear. This CDR3 is 14 amino acids long. Deletions cut 0 bases from V and 8 bases from J, with 16 bases between. Germline V gene sequence: CDR1 DFQATT, CDR2 SNEGSKA (reference sequence).

This chain joins TRBV5-5 and TRBJ1-5; D ambiguous. The CDR3 consists of 13 residues. Germline V gene lookup returns CDR1 SGHKS and CDR2 YYEKEE (reference sequence). V gave up 0 bases and J gave up 8 bases, with 9 bases separating them. CDR3 nucleotide sequence: TGTGCCAGCAGCTTGGAGTGGGGAAAGCCCCAGCATTTT. It encodes CASSLEWGKPQHF.